Below, one TCR beta chain is given with its context. Profiling relied on immunoSEQ multiplex PCR, and the TCRdb table lists in-frame clones only, not all of them. Of 130,000 to 150,000 clones listed, 81% are singletons. The data were taken from a study of blood T cell repertoires in COVID-19. Whole-study context: Acute-phase and convalescent COVID-19 samples originated in the United States, Italy and Spain. T cells, B-cell-depleted T cells, or PBMCs provided the cDNA or gDNA that served as material.

The trim removed 4 bases at V and 4 bases at J, leaving 9 bases unmatched. Germline CDR1 and CDR2: SGHVS and FQNEAQ. The CDR3 has 15 amino acids. This clonotype was sampled from a human donor in a cohort sampled during active COVID-19. The chain recombines TRBV7-8 with TRBJ2-7; 8 nucleotides align to TRBD2. Sequencing used peripheral blood. Written as DNA, the CDR3 is TGTGCCAGCAGCTCTAGGACTAGCAGCTATTACGAGCAGTACTTC. Translating gives CASSSRTSSYYEQYF.